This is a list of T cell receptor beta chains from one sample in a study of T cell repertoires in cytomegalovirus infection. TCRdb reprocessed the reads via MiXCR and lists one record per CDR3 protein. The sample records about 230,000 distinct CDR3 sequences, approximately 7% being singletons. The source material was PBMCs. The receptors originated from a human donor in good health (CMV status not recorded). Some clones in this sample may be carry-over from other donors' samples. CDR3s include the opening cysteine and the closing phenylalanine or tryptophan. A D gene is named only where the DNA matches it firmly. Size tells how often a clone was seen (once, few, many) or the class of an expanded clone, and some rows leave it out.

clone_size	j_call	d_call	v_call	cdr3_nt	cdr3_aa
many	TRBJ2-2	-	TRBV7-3	TGTGCCAGCAGCTTAGTAGAATCCACACGCACCGGGGAGCTGTTTTTT	CASSLVESTRTGELFF
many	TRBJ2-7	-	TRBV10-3	TGTGCCATCAGTGAGACCGGGGCCACCTACGAGCAGTACTTC	CAISETGATYEQYF
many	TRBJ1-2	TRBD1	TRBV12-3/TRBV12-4	TGTGCCAGCTGTACGGACAGGGTAACTGCGAAGAACTATGGCTACACCTTC	CASCTDRVTAKNYGYTF
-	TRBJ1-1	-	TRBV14	-	CASSQVPEKLSF
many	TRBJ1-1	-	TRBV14	TGTGCCAGCAGCCAAGCTCGCGGGACGGCGGACCCTAACACTGAAGCTTTCTTT	CASSQARGTADPNTEAFF
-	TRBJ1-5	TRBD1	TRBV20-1	TGCAGTGCTCCATCATTAGGACAGGGGCGAAATAGCAATCAGCCCCAGCATTTT	CSAPSLGQGRNSNQPQHF
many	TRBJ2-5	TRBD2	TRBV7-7	TGTGCTAGCAGTCCGACTAGCGCCCAAGAGACCCAGTACTTC	CASSPTSAQETQYF
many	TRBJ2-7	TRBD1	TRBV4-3	TGCGCCAGCAGCCAGGCTCTGACAGGGGGGCTCTACGAGCAGTACTTC	CASSQALTGGLYEQYF
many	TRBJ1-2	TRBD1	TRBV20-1	TGCAGTGCCTATACAGGGGACTATGGCTACACCTTC	CSAYTGDYGYTF
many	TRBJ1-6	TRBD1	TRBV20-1	TGCAGTGCCTTCAAGGCGGGACAGGGGCATTCACCCCTCCACTTT	CSAFKAGQGHSPLHF
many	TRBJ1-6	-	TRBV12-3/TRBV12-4	TGTGCCAGCAGCTTGTCGGAGGGGAGCTCCTATAATTCACCCCTCCACTTT	CASSLSEGSSYNSPLHF
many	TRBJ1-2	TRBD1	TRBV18	TGTGCCAGCTCACCGTCGGGACAGGAGTACTATGGCTACACCTTC	CASSPSGQEYYGYTF